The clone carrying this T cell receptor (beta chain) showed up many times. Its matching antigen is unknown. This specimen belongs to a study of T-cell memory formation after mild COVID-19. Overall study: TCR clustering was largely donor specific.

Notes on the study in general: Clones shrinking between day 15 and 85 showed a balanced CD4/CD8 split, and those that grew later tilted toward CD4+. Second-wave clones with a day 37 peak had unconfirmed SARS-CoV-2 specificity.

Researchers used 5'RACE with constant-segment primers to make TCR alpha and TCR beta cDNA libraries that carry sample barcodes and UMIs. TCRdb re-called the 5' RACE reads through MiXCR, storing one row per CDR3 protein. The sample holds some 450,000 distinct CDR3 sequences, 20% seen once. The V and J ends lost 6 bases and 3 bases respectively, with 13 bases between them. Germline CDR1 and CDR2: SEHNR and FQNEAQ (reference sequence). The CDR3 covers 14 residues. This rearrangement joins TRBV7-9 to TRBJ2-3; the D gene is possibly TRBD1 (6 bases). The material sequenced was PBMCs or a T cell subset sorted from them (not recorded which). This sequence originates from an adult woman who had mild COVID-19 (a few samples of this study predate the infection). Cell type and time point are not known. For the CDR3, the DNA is TGTGCCAGCAGATCACAGGGAAAGACAGATACGCAGTATTTT. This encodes CASRSQGKTDTQYF.